Included here is one T cell receptor beta chain sequence, with context. The target antigen is unknown. Data came from immunoSEQ multiplex PCR; TCRdb stores just in-frame clones and leaves some out. Among tens of thousands of clones listed, 85% to 90% were seen once. This sample is part of a study of OX40 agonist ivuxolimab in advanced cancers. The overall study: People in dose escalation had one of these cancers: hepatocellular carcinoma, melanoma, renal cell or head and neck cancer.

Study outcomes and limitations: Low normalized clonal expansion also occurred in some nonresponding patients.

The CDR3 totals 17 residues. Per the germline V gene, CDR1 is KGHSY and CDR2 is FQNENV. Trimming took off 1 base at V and 4 bases at J, with 20 bases between the two ends. The sample here was CD4+ or CD8+ T cells sorted from blood, taken in a trial of the OX40 agonist ivuxolimab. The V call is TRBV16, the J call TRBJ2-7; D is unclear. The origin of this receptor is an adult with an advanced solid tumor such as melanoma, head and neck, liver or kidney cancer. CDR3 amino acids: CASSQLVGAGEVYEQYF. The CDR3 DNA sequence: TGTGCCAGCAGCCAATTGGTCGGAGCTGGGGAAGTATACGAGCAGTACTTC.